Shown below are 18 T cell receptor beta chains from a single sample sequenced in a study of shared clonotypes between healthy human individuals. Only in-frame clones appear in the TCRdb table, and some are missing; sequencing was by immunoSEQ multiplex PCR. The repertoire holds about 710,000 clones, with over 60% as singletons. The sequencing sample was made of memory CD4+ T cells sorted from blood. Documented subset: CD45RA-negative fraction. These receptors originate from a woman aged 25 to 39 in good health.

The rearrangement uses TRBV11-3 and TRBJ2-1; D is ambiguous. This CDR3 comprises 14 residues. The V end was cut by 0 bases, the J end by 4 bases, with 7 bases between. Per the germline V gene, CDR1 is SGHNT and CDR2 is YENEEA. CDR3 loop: CASSLDPMYNEQFF. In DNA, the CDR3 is TGTGCCAGCAGCTTAGACCCTATGTACAATGAGCAGTTCTTC.

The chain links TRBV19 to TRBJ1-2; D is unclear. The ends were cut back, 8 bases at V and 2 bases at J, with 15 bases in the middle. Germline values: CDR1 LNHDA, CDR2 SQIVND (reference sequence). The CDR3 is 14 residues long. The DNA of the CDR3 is TGTGCCAGTGGCCCAAGACTGCTCAACTATGGCTACACCTTC. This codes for CASGPRLLNYGYTF.

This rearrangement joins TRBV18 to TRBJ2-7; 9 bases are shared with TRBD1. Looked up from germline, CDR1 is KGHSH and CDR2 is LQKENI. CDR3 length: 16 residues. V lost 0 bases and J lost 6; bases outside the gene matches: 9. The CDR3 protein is CASSPPVGTGIGEQYF. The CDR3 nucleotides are TGTGCCAGCTCACCACCGGTCGGGACAGGGATAGGCGAGCAGTACTTC. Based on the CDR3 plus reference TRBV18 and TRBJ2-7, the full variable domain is NAGVMQNPRHLVRRRGQEARLRCSPMKGHSHVYWYRQLPEEGLKFMVYLQKENIIDESGMPKERFSAEFPKEGPSILRIQQVVRGDSAAYFCASSPPVGTGIGEQYFGPGTRLTVT.

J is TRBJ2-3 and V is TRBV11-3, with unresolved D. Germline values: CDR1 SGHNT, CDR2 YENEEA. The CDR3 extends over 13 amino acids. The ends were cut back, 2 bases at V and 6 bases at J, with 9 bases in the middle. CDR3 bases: TGTGCCAGCAGCTTAAGTTTGAAGGATACGCAGTATTTT. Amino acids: CASSLSLKDTQYF. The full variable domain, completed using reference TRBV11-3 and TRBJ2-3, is EAGVVQSPRYKIIEKKQPVAFWCNPISGHNTLYWYLQNLGQGPELLIRYENEEAVDDSQLPKDRFSAERLKGVDSTLKIQPAELGDSAVYLCASSLSLKDTQYFGPGTRLTVL.

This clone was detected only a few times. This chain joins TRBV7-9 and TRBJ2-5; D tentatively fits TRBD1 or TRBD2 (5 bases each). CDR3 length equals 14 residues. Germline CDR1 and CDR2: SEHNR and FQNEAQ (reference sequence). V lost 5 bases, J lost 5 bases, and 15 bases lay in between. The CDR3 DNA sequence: TGTGCCAGCAGCCAGGGAGTCGCGAGGGAGACCCAGTACTTC. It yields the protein CASSQGVARETQYF.

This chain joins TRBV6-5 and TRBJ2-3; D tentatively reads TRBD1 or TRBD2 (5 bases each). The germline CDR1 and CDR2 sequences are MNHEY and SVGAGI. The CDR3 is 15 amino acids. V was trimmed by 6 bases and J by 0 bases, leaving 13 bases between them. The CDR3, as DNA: TGTGCCAGCAGGGGGACCTCGACTAGCACAGATACGCAGTATTTT. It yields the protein CASRGTSTSTDTQYF.

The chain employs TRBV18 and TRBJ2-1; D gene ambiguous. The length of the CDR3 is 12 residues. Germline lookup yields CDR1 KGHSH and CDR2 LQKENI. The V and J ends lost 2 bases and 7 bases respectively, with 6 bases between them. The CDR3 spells CASSPAGNEQFF. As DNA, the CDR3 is TGTGCCAGCTCACCAGCCGGTAATGAGCAGTTCTTC.

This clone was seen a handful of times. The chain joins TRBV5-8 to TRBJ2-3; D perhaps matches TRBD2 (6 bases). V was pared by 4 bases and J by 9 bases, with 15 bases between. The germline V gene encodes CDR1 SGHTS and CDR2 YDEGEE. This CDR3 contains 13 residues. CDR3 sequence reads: CASSPIPAGTQYF. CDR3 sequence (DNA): TGTGCCAGCAGCCCAATCCCAGCGGGCACGCAGTATTTT.

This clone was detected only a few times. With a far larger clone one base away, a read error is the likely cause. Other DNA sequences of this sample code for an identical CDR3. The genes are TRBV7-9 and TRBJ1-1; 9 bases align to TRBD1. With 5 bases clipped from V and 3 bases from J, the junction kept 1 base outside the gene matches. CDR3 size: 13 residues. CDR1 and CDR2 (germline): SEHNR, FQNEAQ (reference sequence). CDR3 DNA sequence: TGTGCCAGCAGCCGACAGGGGGACACTGAAGCTTTCTTT. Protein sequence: CASSRQGDTEAFF. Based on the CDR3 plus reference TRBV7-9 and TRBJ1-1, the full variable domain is DTGVSQNPRHKITKRGQNVTFRCDPISEHNRLYWYRQTLGQGPEFLTYFQNEAQLEKSRLLSDRFSAERPKGSFSTLEIQRTEQGDSAMYLCASSRQGDTEAFFGQGTRLTVV.

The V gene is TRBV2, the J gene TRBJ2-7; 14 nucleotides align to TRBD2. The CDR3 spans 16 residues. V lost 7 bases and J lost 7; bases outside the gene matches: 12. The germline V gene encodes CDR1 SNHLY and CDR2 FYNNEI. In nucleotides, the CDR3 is TGTGCCAGCATACAGGGGACTAGCGGGAGTTCTTGGGAGCAGTACTTC. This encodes CASIQGTSGSSWEQYF.

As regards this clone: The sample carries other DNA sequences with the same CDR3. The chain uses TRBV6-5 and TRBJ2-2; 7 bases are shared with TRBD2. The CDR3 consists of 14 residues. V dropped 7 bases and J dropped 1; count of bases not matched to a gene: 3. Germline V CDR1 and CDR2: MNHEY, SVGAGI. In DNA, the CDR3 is TGTGCCAGCACCCGCGGGGGGAACACCGGGGAGCTGTTTTTT. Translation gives CASTRGGNTGELFF.

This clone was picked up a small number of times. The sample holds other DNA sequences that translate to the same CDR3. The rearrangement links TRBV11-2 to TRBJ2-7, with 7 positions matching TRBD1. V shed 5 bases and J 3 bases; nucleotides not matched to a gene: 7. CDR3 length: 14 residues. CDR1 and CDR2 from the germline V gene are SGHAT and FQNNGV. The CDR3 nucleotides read TGTGCCAGCAGCCCCCAACGGGACAGCTACGAGCAGTACTTC. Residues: CASSPQRDSYEQYF.

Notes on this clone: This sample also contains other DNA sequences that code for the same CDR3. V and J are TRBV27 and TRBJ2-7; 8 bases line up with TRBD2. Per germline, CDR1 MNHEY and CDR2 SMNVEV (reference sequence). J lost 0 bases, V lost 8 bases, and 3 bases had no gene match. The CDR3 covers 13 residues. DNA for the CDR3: TGTGCCAGCCGGGGGGGGAGCTCCTACGAGCAGTACTTC. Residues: CASRGGSSYEQYF.

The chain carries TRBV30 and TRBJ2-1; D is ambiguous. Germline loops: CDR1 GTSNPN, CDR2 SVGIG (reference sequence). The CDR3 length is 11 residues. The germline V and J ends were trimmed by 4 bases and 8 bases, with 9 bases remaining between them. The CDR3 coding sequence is TGTGCCTGGAATGCAATTGATGAGCAGTTCTTC. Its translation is CAWNAIDEQFF. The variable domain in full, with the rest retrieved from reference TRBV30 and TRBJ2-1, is SQTIHQWPATLVQPVGSPLSLECTVEGTSNPNLYWYRQAAGRGLQLLFYSVGIGQISSEVPQNLSASRPQDRQFILSSKKLLLSDSGFYLCAWNAIDEQFFGPGTRLTVL.

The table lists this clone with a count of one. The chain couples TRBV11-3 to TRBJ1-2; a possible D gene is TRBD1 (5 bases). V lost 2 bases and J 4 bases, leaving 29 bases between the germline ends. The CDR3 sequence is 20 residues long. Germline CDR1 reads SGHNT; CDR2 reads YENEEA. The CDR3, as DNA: TGTGCCAGCAGCTTACTCCGGCCGCCGAGGGGCGCTATGCTGTTCTATGGCTACACCTTC. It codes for CASSLLRPPRGAMLFYGYTF.

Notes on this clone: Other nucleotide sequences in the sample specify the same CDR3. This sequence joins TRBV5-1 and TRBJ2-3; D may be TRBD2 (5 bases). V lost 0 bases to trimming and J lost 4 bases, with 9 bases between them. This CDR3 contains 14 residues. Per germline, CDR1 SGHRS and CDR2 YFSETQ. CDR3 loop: CASSLVAGADTQYF. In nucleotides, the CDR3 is TGCGCCAGCAGCTTGGTAGCCGGGGCAGATACGCAGTATTTT.

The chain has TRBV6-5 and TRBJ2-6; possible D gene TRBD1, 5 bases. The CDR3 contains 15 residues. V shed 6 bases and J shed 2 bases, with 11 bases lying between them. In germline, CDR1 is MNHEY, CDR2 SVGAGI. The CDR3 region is CASRQGVTGANVLTF. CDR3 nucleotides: TGTGCCAGCAGGCAAGGGGTCACTGGGGCCAACGTCCTGACTTTC.

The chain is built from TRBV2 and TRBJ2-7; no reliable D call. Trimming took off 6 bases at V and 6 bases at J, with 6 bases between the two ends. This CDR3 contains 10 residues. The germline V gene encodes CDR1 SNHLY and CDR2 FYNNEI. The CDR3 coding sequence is TGTGCCAGCAGCACGGGCGAGCAGTACTTC. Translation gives CASSTGEQYF.